The T cell receptor (beta chain) described here comes from a study of blood T cell repertoires in COVID-19. Looking at the study overall: T cells, B-cell-depleted T cells, or PBMCs supplied cDNA or gDNA.

The data were produced by immunoSEQ multiplex PCR, yet TCRdb's version contains in-frame clones alone and is incomplete. The table records fewer than 250,000 clones, about 80% of them present only once. Enrollees, about 18 to 89 years old, lived in roughly 24 US areas. Clinical history as reported by participants underpinned cohort assignment. The V end lost 6 bases, the J end lost 6 bases, and 18 bases lay between the germline ends. Germline V gene lookup returns CDR1 KGHSH and CDR2 LQKENI. This CDR3 contains 15 residues. The receptor's source is a woman between 45 and 60 years old who had been exposed to COVID-19. The chain carries TRBV18 and TRBJ1-3; no reliable D call. Sequencing used PBMCs or T cells enriched from blood (not recorded which). The CDR3 reads CASSLRLGEQNTIYF. The DNA of the CDR3 is TGTGCCAGCTCTCTTCGACTCGGGGAGCAAAACACCATATATTTT.